This TCR beta chain was documented in a study of blood T cell repertoires in COVID-19. Across the whole study: COVID-19 samples collected from the United States, Italy and Spain covered acute and convalescent phases.

The CDR3 runs to 14 residues. Trimming shortened V by 5 bases and J by 7 bases, and 18 bases separated the two germline ends. Germline V gene lookup returns CDR1 LNHDA and CDR2 SQIVND (reference sequence). How the authors handled the data: How many nucleated cells were present was estimated from reference gene primer amplification. Sequenced by immunoSEQ multiplex PCR; TCRdb stores in-frame clones only, minus some. V and J calls and clone size are copied from that table; D and trimming were computed from the DNA. The data show under 300,000 clones, approximately 83% seen once. The sequencing sample was made of peripheral blood. The TCR originated in a woman aged 50 to 60 who had recovered from COVID-19. The chain combines TRBV19 with TRBJ2-7; D possibly corresponds to TRBD1 (6 bases). CDR3 amino acids: CASSQPDRRREQYF. The CDR3 region has the DNA TGTGCCAGTAGTCAACCCGACAGGCGTCGGGAGCAGTACTTC.